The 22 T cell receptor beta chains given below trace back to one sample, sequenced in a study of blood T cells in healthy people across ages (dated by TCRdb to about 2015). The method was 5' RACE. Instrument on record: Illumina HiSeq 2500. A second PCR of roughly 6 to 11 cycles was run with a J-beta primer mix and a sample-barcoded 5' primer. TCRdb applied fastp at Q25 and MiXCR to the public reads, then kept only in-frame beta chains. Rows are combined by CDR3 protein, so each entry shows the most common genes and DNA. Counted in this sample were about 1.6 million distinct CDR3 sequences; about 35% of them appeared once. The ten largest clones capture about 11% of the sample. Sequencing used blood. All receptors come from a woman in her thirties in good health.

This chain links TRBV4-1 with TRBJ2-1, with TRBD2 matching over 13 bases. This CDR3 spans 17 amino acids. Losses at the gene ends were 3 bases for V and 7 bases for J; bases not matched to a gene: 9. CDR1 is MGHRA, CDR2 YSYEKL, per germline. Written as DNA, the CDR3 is TGCGCCAGCAGCCACGCACCCGGGACTAGCGGGATTAATGAGCAGTTCTTC. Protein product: CASSHAPGTSGINEQFF.

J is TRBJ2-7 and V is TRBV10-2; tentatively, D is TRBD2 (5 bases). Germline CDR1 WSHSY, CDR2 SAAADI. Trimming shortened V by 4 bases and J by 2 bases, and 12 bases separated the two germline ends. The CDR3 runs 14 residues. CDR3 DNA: TGCGCCAGCAGTGGTAGCGCAAAAGCCTACGAGCAGTACTTC. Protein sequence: CASSGSAKAYEQYF.

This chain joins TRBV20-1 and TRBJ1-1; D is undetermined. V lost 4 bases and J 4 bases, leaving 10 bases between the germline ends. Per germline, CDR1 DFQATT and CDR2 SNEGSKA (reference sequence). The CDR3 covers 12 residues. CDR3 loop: CSAKRGSTEAFF. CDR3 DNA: TGCAGTGCTAAGCGGGGTTCCACTGAAGCTTTCTTT.

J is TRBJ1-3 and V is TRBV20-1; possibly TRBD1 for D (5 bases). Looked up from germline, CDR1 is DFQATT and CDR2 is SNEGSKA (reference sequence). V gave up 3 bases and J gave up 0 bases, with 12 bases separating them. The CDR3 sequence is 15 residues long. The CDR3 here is CSASRDQSSGNTIYF. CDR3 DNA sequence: TGCAGTGCTAGCCGGGACCAGAGCTCTGGAAACACCATATATTTT.

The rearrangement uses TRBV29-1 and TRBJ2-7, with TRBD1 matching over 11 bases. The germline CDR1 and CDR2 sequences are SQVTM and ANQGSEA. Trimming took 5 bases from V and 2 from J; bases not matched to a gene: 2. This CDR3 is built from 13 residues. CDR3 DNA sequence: TGCAGCGTTCCGGGACAGGGGGCCTACGAGCAGTACTTC. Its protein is CSVPGQGAYEQYF.

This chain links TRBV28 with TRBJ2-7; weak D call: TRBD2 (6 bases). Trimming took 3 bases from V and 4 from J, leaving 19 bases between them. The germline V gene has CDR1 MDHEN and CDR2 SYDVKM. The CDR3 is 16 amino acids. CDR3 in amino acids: CASSFRQGGGGYEQYF. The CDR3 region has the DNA TGTGCCAGCAGTTTTCGGCAGGGAGGTGGGGGTTACGAGCAGTACTTC.

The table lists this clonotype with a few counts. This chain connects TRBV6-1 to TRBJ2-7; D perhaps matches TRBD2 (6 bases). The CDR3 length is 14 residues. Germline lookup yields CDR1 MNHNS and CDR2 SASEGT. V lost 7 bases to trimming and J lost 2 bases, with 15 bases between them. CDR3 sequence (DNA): TGTGCCAGCAACGCACGGGGGACCGCCTACGAGCAGTACTTC. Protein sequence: CASNARGTAYEQYF.

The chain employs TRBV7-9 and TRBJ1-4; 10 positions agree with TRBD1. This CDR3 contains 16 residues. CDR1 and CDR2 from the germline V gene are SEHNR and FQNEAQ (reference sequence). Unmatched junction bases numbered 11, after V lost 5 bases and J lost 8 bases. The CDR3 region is CASSHPATGGYEKLFF. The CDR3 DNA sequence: TGTGCCAGCAGCCACCCCGCGACAGGGGGCTACGAAAAACTGTTTTTT. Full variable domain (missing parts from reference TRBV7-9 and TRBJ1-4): DTGVSQNPRHKITKRGQNVTFRCDPISEHNRLYWYRQTLGQGPEFLTYFQNEAQLEKSRLLSDRFSAERPKGSFSTLEIQRTEQGDSAMYLCASSHPATGGYEKLFFGSGTQLSVL.

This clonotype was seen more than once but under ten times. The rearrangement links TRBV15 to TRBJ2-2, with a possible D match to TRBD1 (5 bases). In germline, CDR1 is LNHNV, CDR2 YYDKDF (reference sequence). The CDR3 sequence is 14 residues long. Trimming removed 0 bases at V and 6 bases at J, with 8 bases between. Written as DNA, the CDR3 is TGTGCCACCAGCAGAGAGCAGGGATCCGGGGAGCTGTTTTTT. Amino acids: CATSREQGSGELFF.

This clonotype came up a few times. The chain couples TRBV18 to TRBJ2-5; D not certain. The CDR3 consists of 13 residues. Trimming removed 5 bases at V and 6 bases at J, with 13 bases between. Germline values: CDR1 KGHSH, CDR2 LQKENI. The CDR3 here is CASSGSNEKTQYF. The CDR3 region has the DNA TGTGCCAGCTCAGGGTCAAATGAGAAGACCCAGTACTTC.

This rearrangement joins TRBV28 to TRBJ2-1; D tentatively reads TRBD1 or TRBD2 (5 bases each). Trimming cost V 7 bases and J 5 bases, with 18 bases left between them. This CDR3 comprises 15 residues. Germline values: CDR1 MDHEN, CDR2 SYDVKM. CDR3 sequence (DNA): TGTGCCAGCACTCCCGGGACCATCGGTAACAATGAGCAGTTCTTC. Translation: CASTPGTIGNNEQFF.

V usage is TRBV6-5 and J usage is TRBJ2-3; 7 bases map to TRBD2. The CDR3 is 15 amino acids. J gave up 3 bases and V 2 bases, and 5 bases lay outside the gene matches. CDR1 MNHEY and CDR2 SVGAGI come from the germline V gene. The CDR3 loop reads CASSYENSGTDTQYF. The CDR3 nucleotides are TGTGCCAGCAGTTACGAGAATAGCGGGACAGATACGCAGTATTTT.

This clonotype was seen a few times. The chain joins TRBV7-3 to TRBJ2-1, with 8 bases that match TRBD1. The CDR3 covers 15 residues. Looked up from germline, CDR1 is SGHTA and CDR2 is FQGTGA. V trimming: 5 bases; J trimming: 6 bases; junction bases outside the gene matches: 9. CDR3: CASSLRQGSPNEQFF. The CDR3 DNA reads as TGTGCCAGCAGCCTAAGACAGGGGTCTCCCAATGAGCAGTTCTTC.

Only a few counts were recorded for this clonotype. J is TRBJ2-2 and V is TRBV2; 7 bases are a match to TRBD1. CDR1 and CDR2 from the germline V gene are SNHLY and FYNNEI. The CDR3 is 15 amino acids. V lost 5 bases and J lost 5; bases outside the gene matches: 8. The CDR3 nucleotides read TGTGCCAGCAGTTACTACAGGGGTGAGACCGGGGAGCTGTTTTTT. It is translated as CASSYYRGETGELFF.

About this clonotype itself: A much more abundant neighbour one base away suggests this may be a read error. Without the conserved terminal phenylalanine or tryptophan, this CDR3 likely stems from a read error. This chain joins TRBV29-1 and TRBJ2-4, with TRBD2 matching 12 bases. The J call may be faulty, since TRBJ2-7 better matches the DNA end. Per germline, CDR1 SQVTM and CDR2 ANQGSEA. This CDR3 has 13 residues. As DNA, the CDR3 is TGCAGCATACTAGCGGGAGGCACCTACGAGCAGTACTGC. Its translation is CSILAGGTYEQYC.

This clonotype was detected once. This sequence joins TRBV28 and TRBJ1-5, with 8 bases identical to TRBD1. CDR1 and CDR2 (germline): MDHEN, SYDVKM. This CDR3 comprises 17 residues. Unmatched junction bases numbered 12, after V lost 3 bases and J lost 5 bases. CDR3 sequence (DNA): TGTGCCAGCAGTTTTGGGGGGAGGGGCAGGGGGCATCAGCCCCAGCATTTT. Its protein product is CASSFGGRGRGHQPQHF.

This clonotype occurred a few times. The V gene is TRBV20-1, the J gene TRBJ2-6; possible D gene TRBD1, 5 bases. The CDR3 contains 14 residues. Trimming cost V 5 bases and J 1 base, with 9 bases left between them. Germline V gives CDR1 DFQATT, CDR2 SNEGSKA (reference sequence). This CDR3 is CSASRVSGANVLTF. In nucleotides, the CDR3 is TGCAGTGCTTCCAGGGTGTCTGGGGCCAACGTCCTGACTTTC.

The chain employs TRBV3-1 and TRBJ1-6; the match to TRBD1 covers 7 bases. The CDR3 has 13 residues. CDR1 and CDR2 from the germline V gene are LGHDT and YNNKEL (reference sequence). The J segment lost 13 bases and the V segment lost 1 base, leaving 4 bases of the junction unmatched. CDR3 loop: CASSQGQGSPLHF. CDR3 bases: TGTGCCAGCAGCCAAGGACAGGGAAGTCCCCTCCACTTT.

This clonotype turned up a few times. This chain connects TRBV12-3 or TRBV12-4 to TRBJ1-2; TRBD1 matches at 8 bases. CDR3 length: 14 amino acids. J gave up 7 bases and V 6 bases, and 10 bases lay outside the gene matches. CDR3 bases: TGTGCCAGCAGGATGACAGGGGAGGTGGTTGGCTACACCTTC. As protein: CASRMTGEVVGYTF.

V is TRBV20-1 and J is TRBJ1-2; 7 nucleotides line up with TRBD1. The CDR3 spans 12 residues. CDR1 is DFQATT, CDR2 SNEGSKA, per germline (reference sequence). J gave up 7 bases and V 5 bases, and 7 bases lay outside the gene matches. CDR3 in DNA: TGCAGTGCTCACGAGACAGGGAGTGGCTACACCTTC. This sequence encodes CSAHETGSGYTF.

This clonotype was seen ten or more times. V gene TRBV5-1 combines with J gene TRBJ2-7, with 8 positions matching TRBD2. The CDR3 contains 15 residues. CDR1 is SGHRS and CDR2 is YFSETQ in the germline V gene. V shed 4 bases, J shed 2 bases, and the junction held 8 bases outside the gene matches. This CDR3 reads CASSLGLAETYEQYF. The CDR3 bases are TGCGCCAGCAGCCTCGGACTAGCTGAGACCTACGAGCAGTACTTC.

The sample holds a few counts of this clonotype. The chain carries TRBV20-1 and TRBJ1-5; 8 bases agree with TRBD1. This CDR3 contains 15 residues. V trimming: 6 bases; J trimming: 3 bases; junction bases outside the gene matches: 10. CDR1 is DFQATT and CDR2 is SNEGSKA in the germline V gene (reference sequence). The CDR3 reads CSAGRTGGVNQPQHF. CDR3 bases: TGCAGTGCGGGTCGAACAGGGGGAGTCAATCAGCCCCAGCATTTT.